At least ten counts were recorded for the clone carrying this T cell receptor (beta chain). These data originate in a study of blood T cells in healthy people across ages. The CDR3 spans 14 residues. Germline CDR1 reads SGHRS; CDR2 reads YFSETQ. V lost 3 bases and J 7 bases, leaving 17 bases between the germline ends. With a J-beta primer mix and a sample-barcoded 5' primer, a second PCR ran about 6 to 11 cycles. MiXCR, run by TCRdb on the 5' RACE reads, gives a single entry per CDR3 protein. The sample lists some 940,000 distinct CDR3 sequences, 29% occurring once. A further study also used this sample, focusing on T cells of mothers and their children. From that report: Slightly higher, non-significant overlap characterized related mother-child pairs relative to unrelated pairs.

The sequence came from a woman in her 40s in good health. The sample consisted of blood. The rearrangement uses TRBV5-1 and TRBJ2-7; a weak D match, TRBD2 (7 bases). This CDR3 reads CASSSWGGLNEQYF. CDR3 coding DNA: TGCGCCAGCAGCTCGTGGGGGGGGCTGAATGAGCAGTACTTC.